Presented here are 23 T cell receptor beta chains from one specimen sequenced in a study of blood T cell repertoires in COVID-19. The data were produced by immunoSEQ multiplex PCR, yet TCRdb's version contains in-frame clones alone and is incomplete. The sample shows hundreds of thousands of clones, about 88% of them seen only once. The specimen sequenced was peripheral blood. All receptors derive from a woman between 70 and 85 years old with COVID-19, enrolled during active disease.

As to this clone: Additional DNA sequences in this sample encode the identical CDR3. V is TRBV30 and J is TRBJ1-1; a weak D match, TRBD1 (6 bases). The CDR3 length is 13 residues. Germline V gives CDR1 GTSNPN, CDR2 SVGIG (reference sequence). The germline V and J ends were trimmed by 2 bases and 1 base, with 8 bases remaining between them. The CDR3 is CAWSLTGNTEAFF. The CDR3 DNA reads as TGTGCCTGGAGTTTGACAGGGAACACTGAAGCTTTCTTT.

V is TRBV7-2 and J is TRBJ2-5; 8 bases are a match to TRBD2. V lost 1 base and J lost 3; bases outside the gene matches: 7. Germline V CDR1 and CDR2: SGHTA, FQGNSA. There are 16 residues in the CDR3. The CDR3 coding sequence is TGTGCCAGCAGCTTAGTCGGCGGGGGGCCAGAAGAGACCCAGTACTTC. Translating gives CASSLVGGGPEETQYF.

Only one count was recorded for this clone. The chain combines TRBV7-2 with TRBJ2-3; 7 bases fit TRBD1. Germline V lookup: CDR1 SGHTA, CDR2 FQGNSA. V lost 4 bases, J lost 1 base, and 5 bases stayed unmatched. The CDR3 runs to 15 residues. The CDR3 DNA is TGTGCCAGCAGCTCCAGGGACAGCCGCACAGATACGCAGTATTTT. This codes for CASSSRDSRTDTQYF.

This clone has only one observation. The genes are TRBV4-1 and TRBJ1-3, with 10 bases lining up with TRBD1. The J segment lost 8 bases and the V segment lost 1 base, leaving 5 bases of the junction unmatched. The CDR3 has 15 residues. The germline V gene encodes CDR1 MGHRA and CDR2 YSYEKL. CDR3 bases: TGCGCCAGCAGCCAAGGGACAGGGGGAAGAGACACCATATATTTT. Translated: CASSQGTGGRDTIYF.

This sequence joins TRBV9 and TRBJ1-2, with D tentatively TRBD1 (5 bases). Trimming removed 4 bases from V and 4 bases from J, with 20 bases in between. CDR1 is SGDLS, CDR2 YYNGEE, per germline. This CDR3 region has 16 residues. The CDR3 sequence: CASSPEQDHSSYGYTF. The CDR3 DNA sequence: TGTGCCAGCAGCCCCGAACAGGACCATTCCTCCTATGGCTACACCTTC.

The CDR3 sequence: CASSFSGGGQETQYF. CDR3 DNA: TGCGCCAGCAGCTTTAGCGGGGGGGGTCAAGAGACCCAGTACTTC. V is TRBV5-1 and J is TRBJ2-5; 11 bases fit TRBD2. Germline lookup yields CDR1 SGHRS and CDR2 YFSETQ. V lost 2 bases to trimming and J lost 2 bases; unmatched junction nucleotides: 2. The CDR3 has 15 amino acids.

The rearrangement uses TRBV4-3 and TRBJ1-2, with a tentative D call TRBD1 (5 bases). V was shortened by 1 base and J by 3 bases, with 15 bases between the two germline ends. CDR3 length: 16 residues. Germline V lookup: CDR1 LGHNA, CDR2 YSLEER. In nucleotides, the CDR3 is TGCGCCAGCAGCCAAGGGGGTTCGGGGGGATACTATGGCTACACCTTC. Protein sequence: CASSQGGSGGYYGYTF.

The table lists this clone with a count of one. The gene calls are TRBV5-6 and TRBJ2-7; a weak D match, TRBD2 (5 bases). Germline CDR1 reads SGHDT; CDR2 reads YYEEEE. Between the trimmed V and J ends, which lost 4 bases and 5 bases, there was a span of 10 bases. The CDR3 extends over 12 amino acids. CDR3 DNA sequence: TGTGCCAGCAGCCCCGGACTGAACGAGCAGTACTTC. The encoded protein is CASSPGLNEQYF.

The chain couples TRBV5-1 to TRBJ1-2; TRBD1 might be the D (6 bases). Germline loops: CDR1 SGHRS, CDR2 YFSETQ. The CDR3 is made up of 14 amino acids. With 2 bases removed from V and 5 bases from J, the gap between germline ends came to 13 bases. This chain's CDR3 is CASSFAGAAYGYTF. The CDR3 DNA is TGCGCCAGCAGCTTCGCGGGGGCCGCTTATGGCTACACCTTC. The full variable domain, rest sourced from reference TRBV5-1 and TRBJ1-2, is KAGVTQTPRYLIKTRGQQVTLSCSPISGHRSVSWYQQTPGQGLQFLFEYFSETQRNKGNFPGRFSGRQFSNSRSEMNVSTLELGDSALYLCASSFAGAAYGYTFGSGTRLTVV.

In regard to this clone: A much larger clone differs by one base, so this may be a read error. The rearrangement links TRBV4-2 to TRBJ1-5; TRBD1 matches at 8 bases. The CDR3 runs to 15 residues. Germline V CDR1 and CDR2: LGHNA, YNFKEQ. J lost 3 bases, V lost 4 bases, and 5 bases had no gene match. The CDR3 DNA sequence: TGTGCCAGCAGCCCCGGACAGGGTTCCAATCAGCCCCAGCATTTT. Translation: CASSPGQGSNQPQHF.

This clone was counted between two and nine times. The chain carries TRBV6-5 and TRBJ1-6; D uncertain. Germline-derived CDR1 and CDR2 are MNHEY and SVGAGI. The CDR3 runs 14 residues. Trimming stripped 2 bases from V and 10 bases from J, with 12 bases between. CDR3 residues: CASSYGQSPSPLHF. CDR3 bases: TGTGCCAGCAGTTACGGGCAGTCCCCCTCACCCCTCCACTTT.

V usage is TRBV13 and J usage is TRBJ2-7; 7 positions agree with TRBD1. This CDR3 comprises 14 residues. The J segment lost 5 bases and the V segment lost 4 bases, leaving 8 bases of the junction unmatched. CDR1 and CDR2 (germline): PRHDT, FYEKMQ (reference sequence). CDR3 in amino acids: CASSSDRASNEQYF. CDR3 sequence (DNA): TGTGCCAGCAGCTCCGACAGGGCGTCCAACGAGCAGTACTTC.

The rearrangement joins TRBV24-1 to TRBJ2-5; 10 bases are shared with TRBD1. The CDR3 is 13 amino acids. V shed 7 bases and J 2 bases; nucleotides not matched to a gene: 0. Germline lookup yields CDR1 KGHDR and CDR2 SFDVKD. The CDR3 nucleotides read TGTGCCACCAGGGGACAGGGGCAAGAGACCCAGTACTTC. Protein: CATRGQGQETQYF.

The gene calls are TRBV27 and TRBJ1-1; D is ambiguous. CDR3 length equals 15 residues. The germline V gene encodes CDR1 MNHEY and CDR2 SMNVEV (reference sequence). V gave up 0 bases and J gave up 1 base, with 9 bases separating them. The chain's CDR3 is CASSLSPGSNTEAFF. In DNA, the CDR3 is TGTGCCAGCAGTTTATCCCCGGGGTCGAACACTGAAGCTTTCTTT.

This clone was counted at least ten times. The same CDR3 arises from other DNA sequences in this sample as well. This sequence joins TRBV6-6 and TRBJ1-1, with 11 nucleotides matching TRBD1. CDR1 and CDR2 from the germline V gene are MNHNY and SVGAGI (reference sequence). CDR3 length: 14 amino acids. V lost 8 bases and J lost 5; bases outside the gene matches: 7. The CDR3: CASLGTGGGTEAFF. CDR3 nucleotides: TGTGCCAGCCTAGGGACAGGGGGGGGGACTGAAGCTTTCTTT.

V usage is TRBV6-4 and J usage is TRBJ2-1; 7 nucleotides agree with TRBD1. After removal of 3 bases from V and 7 bases from J, the junction contained 9 bases not matched to a gene. Germline V gene lookup returns CDR1 MRHNA and CDR2 SNTAGT. The CDR3 is 15 amino acids. The CDR3 nucleotides are TGTGCCAGCAGTGAGACAGGGTTGAGGGGGAATGAGCAGTTCTTC. Translating it yields CASSETGLRGNEQFF.

This chain uses TRBV7-2 with TRBJ2-1; TRBD2 matches 10 bases. Per the germline V gene, CDR1 is SGHTA and CDR2 is FQGNSA. V shed 4 bases and J 9 bases; nucleotides not matched to a gene: 6. CDR3 length equals 14 residues. This chain's CDR3 is CASSSGLAYSEQFF. The CDR3 DNA reads as TGTGCCAGCAGCTCGGGACTAGCGTATAGTGAGCAGTTCTTC.

J is TRBJ1-6 and V is TRBV6-4; D is ambiguous. The CDR3 has 12 amino acids. V was clipped by 4 bases and J by 10 bases, with 8 bases between them. Germline CDR1 MRHNA, CDR2 SNTAGT. This CDR3 reads CASSAYESPLHF. The CDR3 bases are TGTGCCAGCAGTGCCTACGAGTCACCCCTCCACTTT.

The chain employs TRBV27 and TRBJ1-2; D is unclear. Trimming removed 6 bases at V and 4 bases at J, with 30 bases between. This CDR3 contains 19 residues. The V gene's germline CDR1 is MNHEY and CDR2 SMNVEV (reference sequence). The CDR3 coding sequence is TGTGCCAGCAGCCCGATGGGTCCCCGGGAACTCCCGTCGGGCTATGGCTACACCTTC. It codes for CASSPMGPRELPSGYGYTF.

The V call is TRBV12-3 or TRBV12-4, the J call TRBJ1-2; TRBD1 is a possible D gene (5 bases). The V and J ends lost 5 bases and 4 bases respectively, with 11 bases between them. The CDR3 has 13 residues. The CDR3: CASSRDSLYGYTF. The CDR3, as DNA: TGTGCCAGCAGTCGAGACAGCCTCTATGGCTACACCTTC.

This chain uses TRBV12-5 with TRBJ1-5, with D unresolved. CDR1 and CDR2 from the germline V gene are LGHNT and FRNRAP. The CDR3 runs to 12 residues. The V end was cut by 7 bases, the J end by 5 bases, with 9 bases between. Here the CDR3 reads CASALPDQPQHF. The CDR3 DNA is TGTGCTAGTGCTCTCCCGGATCAGCCCCAGCATTTT. Based on the CDR3 plus reference TRBV12-5 and TRBJ1-5, the full variable domain is DARVTQTPRHKVTEMGQEVTMRCQPILGHNTVFWYRQTMMQGLELLAYFRNRAPLDDSGMPKDRFSAEMPDATLATLKIQPSEPRDSAVYFCASALPDQPQHFGDGTRLSIL.

The chain combines TRBV5-8 with TRBJ1-1; D is perhaps TRBD1 (5 bases). The CDR3 covers 13 residues. V shed 0 bases and J shed 7 bases, with 10 bases lying between them. Germline V lookup: CDR1 SGHTS, CDR2 YDEGEE. The CDR3 spells CASSLVRVVEAFF. The CDR3 DNA sequence: TGTGCCAGCAGCTTGGTCAGGGTGGTTGAAGCTTTCTTT.

This chain joins TRBV7-9 and TRBJ1-5; D ambiguous. CDR3 length: 12 amino acids. The germline gives CDR1 SEHNR, CDR2 FQNEAQ (reference sequence). Trimming removed 7 bases at V and 2 bases at J, with 6 bases between. CDR3 coding DNA: TGTGCCAGCACCCGGGGCAATCAGCCCCAGCATTTT. This encodes CASTRGNQPQHF.